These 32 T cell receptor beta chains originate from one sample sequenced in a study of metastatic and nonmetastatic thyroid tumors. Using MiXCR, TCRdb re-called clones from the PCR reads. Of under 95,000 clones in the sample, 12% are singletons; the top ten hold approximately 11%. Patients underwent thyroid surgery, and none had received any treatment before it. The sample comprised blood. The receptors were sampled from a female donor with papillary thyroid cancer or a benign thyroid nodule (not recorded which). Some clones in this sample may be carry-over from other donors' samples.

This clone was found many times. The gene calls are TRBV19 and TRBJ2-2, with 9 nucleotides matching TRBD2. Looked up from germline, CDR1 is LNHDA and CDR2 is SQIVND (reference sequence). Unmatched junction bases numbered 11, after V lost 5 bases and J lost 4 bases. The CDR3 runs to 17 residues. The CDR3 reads CASSPGTSHSGTGELFF. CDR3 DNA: TGTGCCAGTAGTCCAGGGACTAGCCATTCGGGCACCGGGGAGCTGTTTTTT.

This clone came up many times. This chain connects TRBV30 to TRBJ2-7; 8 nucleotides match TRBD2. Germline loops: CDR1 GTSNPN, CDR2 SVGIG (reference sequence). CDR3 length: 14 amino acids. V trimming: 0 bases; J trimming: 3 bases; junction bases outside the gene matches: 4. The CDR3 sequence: CAWSVSGGLYEQYF. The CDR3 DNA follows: TGTGCCTGGAGTGTATCGGGGGGGCTCTACGAGCAGTACTTC.

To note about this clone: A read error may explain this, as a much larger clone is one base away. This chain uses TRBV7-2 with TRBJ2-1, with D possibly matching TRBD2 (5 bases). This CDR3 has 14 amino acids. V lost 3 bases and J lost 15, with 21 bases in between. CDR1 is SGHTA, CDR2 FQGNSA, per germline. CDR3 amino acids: CASSLTSSFPHGFF. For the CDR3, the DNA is TGTGCCAGCAGCTTGACCTCTAGCTTTCCCCATGGGTTCTTC.

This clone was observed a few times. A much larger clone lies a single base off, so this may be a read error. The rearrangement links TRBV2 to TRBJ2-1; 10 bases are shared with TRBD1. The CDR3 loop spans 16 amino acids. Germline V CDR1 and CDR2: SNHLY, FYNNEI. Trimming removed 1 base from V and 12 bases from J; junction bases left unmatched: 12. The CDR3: CASSEGSWDRGDGQFF. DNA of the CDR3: TGTGCCAGCAGTGAAGGATCGTGGGACAGGGGCGATGGGCAGTTCTTC.

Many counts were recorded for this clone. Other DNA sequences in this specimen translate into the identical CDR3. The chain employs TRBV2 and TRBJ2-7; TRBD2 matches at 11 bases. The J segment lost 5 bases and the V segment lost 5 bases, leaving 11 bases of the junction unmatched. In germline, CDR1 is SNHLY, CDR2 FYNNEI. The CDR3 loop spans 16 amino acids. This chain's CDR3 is CASSILAGEPGDEQYF. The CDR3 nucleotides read TGTGCCAGCAGTATACTAGCGGGAGAACCCGGGGACGAGCAGTACTTC.

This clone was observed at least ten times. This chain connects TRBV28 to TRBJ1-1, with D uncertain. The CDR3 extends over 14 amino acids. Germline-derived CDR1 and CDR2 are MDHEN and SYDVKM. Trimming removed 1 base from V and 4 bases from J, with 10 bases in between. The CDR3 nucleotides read TGTGCCAGCAGTTTATCGGGTCTCGGCACTGAAGCTTTCTTT. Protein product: CASSLSGLGTEAFF.

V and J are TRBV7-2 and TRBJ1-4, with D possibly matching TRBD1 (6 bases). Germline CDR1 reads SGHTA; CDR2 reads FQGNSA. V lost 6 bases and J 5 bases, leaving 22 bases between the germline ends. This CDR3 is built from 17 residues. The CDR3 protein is CASRRPGGAGTNEKLFF. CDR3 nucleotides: TGTGCCAGCAGACGCCCTGGAGGGGCAGGGACAAATGAAAAACTGTTTTTT.

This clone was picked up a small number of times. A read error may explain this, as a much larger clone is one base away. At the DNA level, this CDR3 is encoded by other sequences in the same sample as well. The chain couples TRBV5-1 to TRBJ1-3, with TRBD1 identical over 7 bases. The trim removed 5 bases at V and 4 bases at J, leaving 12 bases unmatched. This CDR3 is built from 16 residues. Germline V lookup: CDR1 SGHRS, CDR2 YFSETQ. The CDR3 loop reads CASSTDRASSGNTIYF. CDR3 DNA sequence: TGCGCCAGCAGTACCGACAGGGCCTCCTCCGGAAACACCATATATTTT. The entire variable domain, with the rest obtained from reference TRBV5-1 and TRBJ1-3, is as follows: KAGVTQTPRYLIKTRGQQVTLSCSPISGHRSVSWYQQTPGQGLQFLFEYFSETQRNKGNFPGRFSGRQFSNSRSEMNVSTLELGDSALYLCASSTDRASSGNTIYFGEGSWLTVV.

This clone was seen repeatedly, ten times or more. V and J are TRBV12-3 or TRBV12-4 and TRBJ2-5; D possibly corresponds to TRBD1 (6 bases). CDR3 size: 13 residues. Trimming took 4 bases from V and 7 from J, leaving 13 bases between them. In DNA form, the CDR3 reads TGTGCCAGCAGTTCAGGGGTATGGAGGACCCAGTACTTC. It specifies CASSSGVWRTQYF.

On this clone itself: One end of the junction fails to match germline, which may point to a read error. The CDR3 nucleotides read TGTGCAAGCACCCCGTCCGGGACAGGGGGATTTTACGAGCGGTACTTC. This codes for CASTPSGTGGFYERYF. The chain employs TRBV28 and TRBJ2-7; the match to TRBD1 covers 11 bases. The CDR3 is 16 residues long. Germline V gives CDR1 MDHEN, CDR2 SYDVKM.

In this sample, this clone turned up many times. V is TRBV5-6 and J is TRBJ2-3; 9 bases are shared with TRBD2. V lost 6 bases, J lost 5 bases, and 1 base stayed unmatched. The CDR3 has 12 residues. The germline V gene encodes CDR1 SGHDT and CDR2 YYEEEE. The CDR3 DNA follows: TGTGCCAGCAAACTAGCGGGAGATACGCAGTATTTT. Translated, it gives CASKLAGDTQYF.

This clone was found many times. CDR3 DNA sequence: TGTGCCAGCAGTTACTCTGCGAGCCAGCCCCAGCATTTT. This translates into CASSYSASQPQHF. V usage is TRBV6-5 and J usage is TRBJ1-5; no definite D call. The CDR3 loop spans 13 amino acids. The germline V gene has CDR1 MNHEY and CDR2 SVGAGI. Trimming took off 0 bases at V and 7 bases at J, with 7 bases between the two ends.

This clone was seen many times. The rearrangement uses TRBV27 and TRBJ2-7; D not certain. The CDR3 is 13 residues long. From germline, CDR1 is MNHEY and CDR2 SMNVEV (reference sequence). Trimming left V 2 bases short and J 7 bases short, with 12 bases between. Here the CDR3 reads CASSLIGQVEQYF. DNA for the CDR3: TGTGCCAGCAGTTTAATAGGGCAGGTTGAGCAGTACTTC.

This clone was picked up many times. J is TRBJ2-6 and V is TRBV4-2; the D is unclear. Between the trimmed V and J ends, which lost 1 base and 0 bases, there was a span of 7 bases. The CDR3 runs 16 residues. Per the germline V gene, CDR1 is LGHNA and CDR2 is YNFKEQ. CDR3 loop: CASSQGSPSGANVLTF. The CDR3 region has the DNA TGTGCCAGCAGCCAAGGATCCCCCTCTGGGGCCAACGTCCTGACTTTC.

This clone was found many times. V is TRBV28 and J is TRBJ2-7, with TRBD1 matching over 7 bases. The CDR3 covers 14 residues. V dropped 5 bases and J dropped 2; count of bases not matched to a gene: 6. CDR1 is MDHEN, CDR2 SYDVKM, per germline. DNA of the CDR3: TGTGCCAGCAGTCTCCCACAGGGGCCCTACGAGCAGTACTTC. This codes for CASSLPQGPYEQYF.

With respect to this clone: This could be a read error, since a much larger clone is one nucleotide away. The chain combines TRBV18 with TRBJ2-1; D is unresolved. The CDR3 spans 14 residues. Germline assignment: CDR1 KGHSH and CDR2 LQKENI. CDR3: CASSPPIASNERFF. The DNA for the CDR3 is TGTGCCAGCTCACCACCGATCGCTTCCAATGAGCGGTTCTTC. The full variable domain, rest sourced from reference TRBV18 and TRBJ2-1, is NAGVMQNPRHLVRRRGQEARLRCSPMKGHSHVYWYRQLPEEGLKFMVYLQKENIIDESGMPKERFSAEFPKEGPSILRIQQVVRGDSAAYFCASSPPIASNERFFGPGTRLTVL.

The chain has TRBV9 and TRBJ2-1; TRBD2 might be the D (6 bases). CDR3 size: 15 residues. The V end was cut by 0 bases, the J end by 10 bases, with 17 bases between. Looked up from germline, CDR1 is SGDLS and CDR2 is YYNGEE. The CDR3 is CASSVGNGRSEEQFF. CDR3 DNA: TGTGCCAGCAGCGTAGGTAACGGGAGATCTGAGGAGCAGTTCTTC.

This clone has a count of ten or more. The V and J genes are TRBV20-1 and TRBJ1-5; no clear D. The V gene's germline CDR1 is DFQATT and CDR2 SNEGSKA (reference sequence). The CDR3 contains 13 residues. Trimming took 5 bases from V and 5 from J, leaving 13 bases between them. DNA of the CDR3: TGCAGTGCTGAGGCCTTGGTTTATCAGCCCCAGCATTTT. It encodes CSAEALVYQPQHF.

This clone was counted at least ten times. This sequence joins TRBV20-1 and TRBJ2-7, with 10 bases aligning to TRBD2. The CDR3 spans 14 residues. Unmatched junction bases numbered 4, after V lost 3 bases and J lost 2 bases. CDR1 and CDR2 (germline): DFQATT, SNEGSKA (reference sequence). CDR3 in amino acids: CSASASGRAYEQYF. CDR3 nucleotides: TGCAGTGCTAGTGCGAGCGGGAGGGCCTACGAGCAGTACTTC.

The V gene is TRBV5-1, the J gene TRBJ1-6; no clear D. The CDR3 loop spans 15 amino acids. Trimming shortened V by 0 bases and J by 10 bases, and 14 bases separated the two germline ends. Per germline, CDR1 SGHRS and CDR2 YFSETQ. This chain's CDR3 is CASSLEEGSGSPLHF. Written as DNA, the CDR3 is TGCGCCAGCAGCTTGGAGGAGGGATCGGGGTCACCCCTCCACTTT.

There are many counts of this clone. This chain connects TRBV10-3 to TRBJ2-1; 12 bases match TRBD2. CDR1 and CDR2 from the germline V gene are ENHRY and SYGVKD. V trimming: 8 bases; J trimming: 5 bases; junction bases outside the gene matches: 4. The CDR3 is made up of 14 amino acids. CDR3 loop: CAISTSGGNNEQFF. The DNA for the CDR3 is TGTGCCATCTCCACTAGCGGGGGGAACAATGAGCAGTTCTTC.

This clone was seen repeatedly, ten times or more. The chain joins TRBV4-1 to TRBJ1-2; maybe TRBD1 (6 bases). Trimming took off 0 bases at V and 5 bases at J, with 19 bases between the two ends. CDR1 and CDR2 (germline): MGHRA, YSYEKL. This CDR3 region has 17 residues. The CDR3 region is CASSQDLPGAGGYGYTF. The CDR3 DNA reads TGCGCCAGCAGCCAAGACTTGCCGGGGGCGGGAGGTTATGGCTACACCTTC.

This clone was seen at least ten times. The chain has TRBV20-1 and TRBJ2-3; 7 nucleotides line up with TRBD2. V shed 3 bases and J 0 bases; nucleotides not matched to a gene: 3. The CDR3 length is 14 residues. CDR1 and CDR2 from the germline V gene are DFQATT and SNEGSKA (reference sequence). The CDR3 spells CSASWGGSTDTQYF. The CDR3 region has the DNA TGCAGTGCTAGTTGGGGGGGGAGCACAGATACGCAGTATTTT.

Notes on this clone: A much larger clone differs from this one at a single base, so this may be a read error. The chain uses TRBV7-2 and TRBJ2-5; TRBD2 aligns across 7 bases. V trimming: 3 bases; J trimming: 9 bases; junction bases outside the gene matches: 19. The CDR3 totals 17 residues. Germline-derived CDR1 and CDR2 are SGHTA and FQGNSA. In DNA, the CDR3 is TGTGCCAGCAGCTTTGGCGGGAGTTGGAGGGCCGGGGAGGCCCAGTACTTC. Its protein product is CASSFGGSWRAGEAQYF. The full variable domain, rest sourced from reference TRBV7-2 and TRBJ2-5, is GAGVSQSPSNKVTEKGKDVELRCDPISGHTALYWYRQSLGQGLEFLIYFQGNSAPDKSGLPSDRFSAERTGGSVSTLTIQRTQQEDSAVYLCASSFGGSWRAGEAQYFGPGTRLLVL.

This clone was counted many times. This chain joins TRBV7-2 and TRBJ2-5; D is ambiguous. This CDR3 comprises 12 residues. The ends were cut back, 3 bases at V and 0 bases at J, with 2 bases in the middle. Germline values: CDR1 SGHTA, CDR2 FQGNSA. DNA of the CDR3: TGTGCCAGCAGCTTTGACCAAGAGACCCAGTACTTC. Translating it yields CASSFDQETQYF.

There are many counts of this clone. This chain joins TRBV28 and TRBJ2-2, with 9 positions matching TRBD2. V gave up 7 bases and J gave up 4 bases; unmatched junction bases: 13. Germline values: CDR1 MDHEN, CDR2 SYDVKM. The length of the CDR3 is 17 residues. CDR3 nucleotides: TGTGCCAGCAACAGGCTAGCGGGGCCGAGGGGCACCGGGGAGCTGTTTTTT. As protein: CASNRLAGPRGTGELFF.

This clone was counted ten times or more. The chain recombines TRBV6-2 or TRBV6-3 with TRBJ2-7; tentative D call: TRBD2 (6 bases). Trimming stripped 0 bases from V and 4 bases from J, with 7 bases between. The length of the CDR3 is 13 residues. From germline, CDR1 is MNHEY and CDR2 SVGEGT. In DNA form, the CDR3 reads TGTGCCAGCAGTTACTCGACTAGGTACGAGCAGTACTTC. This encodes CASSYSTRYEQYF.

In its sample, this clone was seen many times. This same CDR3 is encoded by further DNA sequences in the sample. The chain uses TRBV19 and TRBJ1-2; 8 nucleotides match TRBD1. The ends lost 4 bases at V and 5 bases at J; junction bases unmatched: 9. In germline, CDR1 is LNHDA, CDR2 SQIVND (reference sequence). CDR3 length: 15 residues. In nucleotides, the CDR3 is TGTGCCAGTAGTAGGGACAGGCCCCTTGAGTATGGCTACACCTTC. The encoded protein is CASSRDRPLEYGYTF.

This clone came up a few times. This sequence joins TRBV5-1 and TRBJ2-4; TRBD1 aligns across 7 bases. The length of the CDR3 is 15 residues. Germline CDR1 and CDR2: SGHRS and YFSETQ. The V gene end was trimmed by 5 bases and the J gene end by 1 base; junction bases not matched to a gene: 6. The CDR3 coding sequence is TGCGCCAGCAGTCCGTTAGGGGGCGCCAAAAACATTCAGTACTTC. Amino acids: CASSPLGGAKNIQYF.

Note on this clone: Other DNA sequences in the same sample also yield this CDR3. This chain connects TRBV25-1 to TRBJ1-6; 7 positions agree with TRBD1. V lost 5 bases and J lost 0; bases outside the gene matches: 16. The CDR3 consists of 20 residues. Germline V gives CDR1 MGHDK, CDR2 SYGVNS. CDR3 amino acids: CASSPSYGTGVSSYNSPLHF. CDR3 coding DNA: TGTGCCAGCAGTCCCTCCTACGGTACAGGGGTTAGCTCCTATAATTCACCCCTCCACTTT. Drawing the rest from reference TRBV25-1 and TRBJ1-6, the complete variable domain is EADIYQTPRYLVIGTGKKITLECSQTMGHDKMYWYQQDPGMELHLIHYSYGVNSTEKGDLSSESTVSRIRTEHFPLTLESARPSHTSQYLCASSPSYGTGVSSYNSPLHFGNGTRLTVT.

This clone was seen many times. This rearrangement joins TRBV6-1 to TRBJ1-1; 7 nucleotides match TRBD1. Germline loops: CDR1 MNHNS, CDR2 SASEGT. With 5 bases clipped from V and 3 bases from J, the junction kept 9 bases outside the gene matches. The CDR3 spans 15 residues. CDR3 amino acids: CASSFGQARDTEAFF. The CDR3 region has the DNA TGTGCCAGCAGTTTCGGACAGGCGAGGGACACTGAAGCTTTCTTT.

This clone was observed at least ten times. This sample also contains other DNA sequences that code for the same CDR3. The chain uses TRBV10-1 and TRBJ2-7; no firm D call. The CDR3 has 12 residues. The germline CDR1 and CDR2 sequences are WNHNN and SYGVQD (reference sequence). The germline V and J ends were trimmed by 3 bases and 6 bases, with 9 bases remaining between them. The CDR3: CASSDRSCEQYF. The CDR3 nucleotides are TGCGCCAGCAGTGACAGGAGCTGCGAGCAGTACTTC.